This entry lists 9 T cell receptor beta chains sequenced from one sample in a study of metastatic and nonmetastatic thyroid tumors. MiXCR re-clonotyped the PCR reads for TCRdb. The sample includes roughly 44,000 clones, more than 20% of them seen just once. Until they underwent thyroid surgery, no patient had received any treatment. Sequencing input: tumor tissue. Receptor source: a female donor with papillary thyroid cancer or a benign thyroid nodule (not recorded which). Some clones in this sample may be carry-over from other donors' samples.

The table lists this clone with many counts. A single base separates this from a much larger clone, so it may be a read error. The chain joins TRBV6-1 to TRBJ1-3; no clear D gene. Trimming took 8 bases from V and 1 from J, leaving 12 bases between them. Germline V lookup: CDR1 MNHNS, CDR2 SASEGT. The CDR3 extends over 14 amino acids. Written as DNA, the CDR3 is TGTGCCAGCGCCGCGGATGGATCTGGAAACACCATATATTTT. Amino acids: CASAADGSGNTIYF.

As to this clone: A much larger clone differs from this one at a single base, so this may be a read error. This sequence joins TRBV28 and TRBJ2-7, with 10 bases aligning to TRBD2. V lost 2 bases, J lost 3 bases, and 4 bases stayed unmatched. Germline CDR1 and CDR2: MDHEN and SYDVKM. The CDR3 contains 15 residues. CDR3 DNA sequence: TGTGCCAGCAGTTTAGTCCTAGCGGGAGTCTACGAGCAGTACTTC. It codes for CASSLVLAGVYEQYF.

As concerns this clone: Other DNA sequences within the sample encode an identical CDR3. The gene calls are TRBV6-1 and TRBJ2-6; TRBD1 aligns across 10 bases. V gave up 5 bases and J gave up 0 bases; unmatched junction bases: 4. This CDR3 comprises 17 residues. CDR1 and CDR2 (germline): MNHNS, SASEGT. CDR3 sequence reads: CASSRGTGVSGANVLTF. For the CDR3, the DNA is TGTGCCAGCAGTAGAGGGACAGGGGTCTCTGGGGCCAACGTCCTGACTTTC.

This clone was recorded at least ten times. The V gene is TRBV20-1, the J gene TRBJ1-6; a weak D match, TRBD1 (5 bases). The CDR3 has 14 residues. Germline CDR1 is DFQATT and CDR2 is SNEGSKA (reference sequence). V lost 1 base and J lost 9, with 13 bases in between. CDR3 in amino acids: CSARGGRVGSPLHF. The CDR3 DNA sequence: TGCAGTGCTAGAGGGGGCAGGGTGGGTTCACCCCTCCACTTT.

This clone occurred many times. CDR3 DNA: TGCGCCAGCAGCTTAGAGACAGGGTTGGACGAGCAGTACTTC. This gives the protein CASSLETGLDEQYF. The rearrangement links TRBV5-1 to TRBJ2-7, with 7 bases identical to TRBD1. The trim removed 2 bases at V and 5 bases at J, leaving 7 bases unmatched. The CDR3 runs 14 residues. CDR1 and CDR2 from the germline V gene are SGHRS and YFSETQ.

This rearrangement joins TRBV6-1 to TRBJ2-1; 8 bases align to TRBD1. The CDR3 covers 14 residues. Trimming at V came to 8 bases and at J to 5 bases, leaving 8 bases not matched to a gene. The germline CDR1 and CDR2 sequences are MNHNS and SASEGT. Here the CDR3 reads CASANRGRNNEQFF. The CDR3 coding sequence is TGTGCCAGCGCAAACAGGGGGAGGAACAATGAGCAGTTCTTC.

Points on this clone: The junction and the germline gene differ at one end; a read error may be behind it. The chain couples TRBV6-5 to TRBJ2-2; 8 bases match TRBD1. There are 18 residues in the CDR3. CDR1 and CDR2 from the germline V gene are MNHEY and SVGAGI. The CDR3 spells CASIYSLGQGTNTGELFF. In DNA, the CDR3 is TGTGCCAGCATTTACTCCCTAGGACAGGGAACGAACACCGGGGAGCTGTTTTTT.

At least ten counts were recorded for this clone. The V gene is TRBV11-2, the J gene TRBJ2-7; 9 bases are a match to TRBD1. Germline V CDR1 and CDR2: SGHAT, FQNNGV. CDR3 length equals 15 residues. With V trimmed by 2 bases and J by 4 bases, 6 bases remained unmatched. CDR3 sequence reads: CASSLPGQGLYEQYF. The CDR3 region has the DNA TGTGCCAGCAGCTTACCCGGACAGGGGCTATACGAGCAGTACTTC. The complete variable domain, with remaining parts taken from reference TRBV11-2 and TRBJ2-7, reads EAGVAQSPRYKIIEKRQSVAFWCNPISGHATLYWYQQILGQGPKLLIQFQNNGVVDDSQLPKDRFSAERLKGVDSTLKIQPAKLEDSAVYLCASSLPGQGLYEQYFGPGTRLTVT.

This rearrangement joins TRBV12-3 or TRBV12-4 to TRBJ1-1; D perhaps matches TRBD1 (6 bases). This CDR3 contains 12 residues. The V and J ends lost 5 bases and 6 bases respectively, with 10 bases between them. The DNA for the CDR3 is TGTGCCAGCAGTAGGGGGGGTCCTGAAGCTTTCTTT. This gives the protein CASSRGGPEAFF.